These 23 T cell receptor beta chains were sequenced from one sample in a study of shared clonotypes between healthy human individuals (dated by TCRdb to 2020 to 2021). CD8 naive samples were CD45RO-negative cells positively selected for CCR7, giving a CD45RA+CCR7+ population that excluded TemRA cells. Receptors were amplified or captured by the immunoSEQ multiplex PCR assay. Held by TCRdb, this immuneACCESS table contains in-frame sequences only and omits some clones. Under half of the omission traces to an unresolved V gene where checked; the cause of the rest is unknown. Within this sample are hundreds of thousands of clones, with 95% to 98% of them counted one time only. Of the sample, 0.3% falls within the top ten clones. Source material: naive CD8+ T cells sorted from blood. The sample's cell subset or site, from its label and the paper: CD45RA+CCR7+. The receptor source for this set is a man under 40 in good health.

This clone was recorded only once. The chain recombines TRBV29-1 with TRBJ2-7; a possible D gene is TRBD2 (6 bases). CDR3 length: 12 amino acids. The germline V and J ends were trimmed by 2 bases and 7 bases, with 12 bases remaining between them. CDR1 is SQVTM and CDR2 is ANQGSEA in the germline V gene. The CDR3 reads CSVETGLAEQYF. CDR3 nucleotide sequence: TGCAGCGTTGAAACGGGGCTAGCGGAGCAGTACTTC.

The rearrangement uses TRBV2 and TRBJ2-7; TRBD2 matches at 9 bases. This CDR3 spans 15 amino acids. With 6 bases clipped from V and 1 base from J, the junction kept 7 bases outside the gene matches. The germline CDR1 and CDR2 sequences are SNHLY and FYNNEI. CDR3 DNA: TGTGCCAGCAGAAATCTAGCGGGATATTCCTACGAGCAGTACTTC. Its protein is CASRNLAGYSYEQYF.

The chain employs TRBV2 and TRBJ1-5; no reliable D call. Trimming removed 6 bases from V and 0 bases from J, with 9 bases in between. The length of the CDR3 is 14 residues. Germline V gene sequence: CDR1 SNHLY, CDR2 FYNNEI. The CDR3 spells CASRRLDSNQPQHF. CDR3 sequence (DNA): TGTGCCAGCAGGAGACTGGATAGCAATCAGCCCCAGCATTTT.

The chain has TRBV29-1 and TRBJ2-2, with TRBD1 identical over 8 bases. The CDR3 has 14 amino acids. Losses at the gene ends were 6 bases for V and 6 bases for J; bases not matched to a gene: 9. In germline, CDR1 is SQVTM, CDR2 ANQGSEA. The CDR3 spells CSVRWTGMAGELFF. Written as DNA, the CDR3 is TGCAGCGTCCGATGGACAGGGATGGCCGGGGAGCTGTTTTTT.

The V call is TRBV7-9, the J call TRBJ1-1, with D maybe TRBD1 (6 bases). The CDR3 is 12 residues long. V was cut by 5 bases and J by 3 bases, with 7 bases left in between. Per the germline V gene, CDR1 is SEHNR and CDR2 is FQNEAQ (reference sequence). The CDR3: CASSPGDTEAFF. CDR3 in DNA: TGTGCCAGCAGCCCAGGGGACACTGAAGCTTTCTTT.

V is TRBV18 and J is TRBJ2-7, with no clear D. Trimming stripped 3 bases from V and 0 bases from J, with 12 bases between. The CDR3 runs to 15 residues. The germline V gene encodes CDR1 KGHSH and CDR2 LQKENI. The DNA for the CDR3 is TGTGCCAGCTCACCCTCGAGGCAGAGCTCCTACGAGCAGTACTTC. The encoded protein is CASSPSRQSSYEQYF.

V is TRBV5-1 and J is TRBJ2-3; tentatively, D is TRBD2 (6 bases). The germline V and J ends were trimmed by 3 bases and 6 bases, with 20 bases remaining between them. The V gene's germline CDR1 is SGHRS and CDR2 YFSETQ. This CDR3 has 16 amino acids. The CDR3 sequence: CASSYSGTRNADTQYF. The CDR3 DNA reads TGCGCCAGCAGCTATTCCGGGACTCGGAATGCGGATACGCAGTATTTT. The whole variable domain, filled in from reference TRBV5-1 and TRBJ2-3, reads KAGVTQTPRYLIKTRGQQVTLSCSPISGHRSVSWYQQTPGQGLQFLFEYFSETQRNKGNFPGRFSGRQFSNSRSEMNVSTLELGDSALYLCASSYSGTRNADTQYFGPGTRLTVL.

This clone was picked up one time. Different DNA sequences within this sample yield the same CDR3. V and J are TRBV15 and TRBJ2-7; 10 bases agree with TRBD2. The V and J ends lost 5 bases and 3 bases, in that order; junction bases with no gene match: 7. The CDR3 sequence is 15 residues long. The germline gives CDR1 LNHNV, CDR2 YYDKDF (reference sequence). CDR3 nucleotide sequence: TGTGCCACCAGCCGCGGCACTAGCGGGAACTACGAGCAGTACTTC. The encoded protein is CATSRGTSGNYEQYF. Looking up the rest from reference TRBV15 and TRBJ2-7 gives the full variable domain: DAMVIQNPRYQVTQFGKPVTLSCSQTLNHNVMYWYQQKSSQAPKLLFHYYDKDFNNEADTPDNFQSRRPNTSFCFLDIRSPGLGDTAMYLCATSRGTSGNYEQYFGPGTRLTVT.

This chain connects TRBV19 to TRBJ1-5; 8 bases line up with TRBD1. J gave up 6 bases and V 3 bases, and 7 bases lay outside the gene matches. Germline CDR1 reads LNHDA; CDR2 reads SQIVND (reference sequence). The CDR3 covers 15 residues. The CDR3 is CASSIGQGRGQPQHF. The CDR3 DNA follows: TGTGCCAGTAGTATCGGACAGGGTAGGGGTCAGCCCCAGCATTTT.

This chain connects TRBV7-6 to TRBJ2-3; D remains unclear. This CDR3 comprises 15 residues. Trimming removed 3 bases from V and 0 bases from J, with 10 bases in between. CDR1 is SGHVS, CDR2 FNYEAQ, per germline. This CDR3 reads CASSFGVGSTDTQYF. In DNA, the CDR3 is TGTGCCAGCAGCTTCGGTGTGGGAAGCACAGATACGCAGTATTTT.

The CDR3 loop reads CASSLGGHNEQFF. CDR3 nucleotide sequence: TGTGCCAGCAGCTTGGGCGGACACAATGAGCAGTTCTTC. The chain links TRBV7-3 to TRBJ2-1; D remains unclear. CDR1 is SGHTA, CDR2 FQGTGA, per germline. The CDR3 consists of 13 residues. V was clipped by 3 bases and J by 5 bases, with 8 bases between them.

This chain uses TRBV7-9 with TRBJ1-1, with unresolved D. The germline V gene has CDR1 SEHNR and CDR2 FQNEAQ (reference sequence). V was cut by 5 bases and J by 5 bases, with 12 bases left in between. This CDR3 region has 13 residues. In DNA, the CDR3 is TGTGCCAGCAGCCTCGGCGTGAGTACTGAAGCTTTCTTT. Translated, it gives CASSLGVSTEAFF.

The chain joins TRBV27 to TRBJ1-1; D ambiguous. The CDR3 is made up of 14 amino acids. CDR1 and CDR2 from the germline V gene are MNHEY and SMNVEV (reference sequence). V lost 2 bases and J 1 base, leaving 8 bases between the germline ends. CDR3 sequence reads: CASSLARKNTEAFF. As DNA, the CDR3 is TGTGCCAGCAGTTTAGCCAGGAAGAACACTGAAGCTTTCTTT.

The CDR3 region is CRVMTGNYGYTF. CDR3 in DNA: TGCAGGGTAATGACAGGGAACTATGGCTACACCTTC. V usage is TRBV29-1 and J usage is TRBJ1-2, with 7 positions matching TRBD1. The CDR3 has 12 amino acids. The V gene's germline CDR1 is SQVTM and CDR2 ANQGSEA.

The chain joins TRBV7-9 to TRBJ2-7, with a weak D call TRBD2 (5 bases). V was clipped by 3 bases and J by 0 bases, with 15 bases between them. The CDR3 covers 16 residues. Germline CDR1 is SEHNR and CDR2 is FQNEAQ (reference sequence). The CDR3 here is CASSFATGMDSYEQYF. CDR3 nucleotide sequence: TGTGCCAGCAGCTTTGCCACGGGGATGGACTCCTACGAGCAGTACTTC.

CDR3 in DNA: TGCGCCAGCAGCTTGGGCAGGGCCCGCTACGAGCAGTACTTC. As protein: CASSLGRARYEQYF. This chain joins TRBV5-1 and TRBJ2-7, with D possibly matching TRBD1 (5 bases). With 0 bases removed from V and 3 bases from J, the gap between germline ends came to 10 bases. CDR1 and CDR2 from the germline V gene are SGHRS and YFSETQ. This CDR3 has 14 amino acids.

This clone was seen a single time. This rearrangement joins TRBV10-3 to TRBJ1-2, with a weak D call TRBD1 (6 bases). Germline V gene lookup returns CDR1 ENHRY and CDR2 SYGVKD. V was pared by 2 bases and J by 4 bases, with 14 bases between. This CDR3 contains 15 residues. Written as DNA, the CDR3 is TGTGCCATCAGTGAGAGCCCGGGGGCAGGCTATGGCTACACCTTC. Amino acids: CAISESPGAGYGYTF.

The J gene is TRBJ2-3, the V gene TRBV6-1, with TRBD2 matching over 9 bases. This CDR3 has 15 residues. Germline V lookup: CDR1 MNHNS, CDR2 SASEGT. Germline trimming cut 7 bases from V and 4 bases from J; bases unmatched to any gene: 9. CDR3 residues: CASTLWAGGPDTQYF. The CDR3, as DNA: TGTGCCAGCACCCTCTGGGCGGGAGGGCCAGATACGCAGTATTTT.

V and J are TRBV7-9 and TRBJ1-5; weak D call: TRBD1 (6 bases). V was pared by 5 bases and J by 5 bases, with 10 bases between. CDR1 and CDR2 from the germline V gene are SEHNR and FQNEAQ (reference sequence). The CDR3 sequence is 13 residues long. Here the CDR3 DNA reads TGTGCCAGCAGCAAGGGACATGATCAGCCCCAGCATTTT. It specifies CASSKGHDQPQHF.

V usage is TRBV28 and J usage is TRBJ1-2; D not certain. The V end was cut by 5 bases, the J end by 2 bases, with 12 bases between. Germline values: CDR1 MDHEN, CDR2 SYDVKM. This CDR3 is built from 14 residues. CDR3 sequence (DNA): TGTGCCAGCAGTCGATGGCAGGAAAACTATGGCTACACCTTC. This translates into CASSRWQENYGYTF.

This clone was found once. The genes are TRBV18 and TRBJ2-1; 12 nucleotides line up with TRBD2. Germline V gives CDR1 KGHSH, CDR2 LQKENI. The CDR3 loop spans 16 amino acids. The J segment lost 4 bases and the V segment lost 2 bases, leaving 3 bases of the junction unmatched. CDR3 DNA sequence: TGTGCCAGCTCACCATCCGGGACTAGCGGGTACAATGAGCAGTTCTTC. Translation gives CASSPSGTSGYNEQFF.

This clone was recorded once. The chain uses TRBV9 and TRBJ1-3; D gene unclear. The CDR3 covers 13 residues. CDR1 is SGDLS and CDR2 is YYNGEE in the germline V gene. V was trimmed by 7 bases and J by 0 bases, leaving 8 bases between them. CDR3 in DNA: TGTGCCAGCGGGAGGCCCTCTGGAAACACCATATATTTT. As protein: CASGRPSGNTIYF.

In DNA form, the CDR3 reads TGTGCCTCCGTCCCGGGACAAAGCACAGATACGCAGTATTTT. This translates into CASVPGQSTDTQYF. The genes are TRBV7-2 and TRBJ2-3; D perhaps matches TRBD1 (6 bases). The length of the CDR3 is 14 residues. Trimming stripped 11 bases from V and 0 bases from J, with 15 bases between. The V gene's germline CDR1 is SGHTA and CDR2 FQGNSA. Full variable domain (missing parts from reference TRBV7-2 and TRBJ2-3): GAGVSQSPSNKVTEKGKDVELRCDPISGHTALYWYRQSLGQGLEFLIYFQGNSAPDKSGLPSDRFSAERTGGSVSTLTIQRTQQEDSAVYLCASVPGQSTDTQYFGPGTRLTVL.